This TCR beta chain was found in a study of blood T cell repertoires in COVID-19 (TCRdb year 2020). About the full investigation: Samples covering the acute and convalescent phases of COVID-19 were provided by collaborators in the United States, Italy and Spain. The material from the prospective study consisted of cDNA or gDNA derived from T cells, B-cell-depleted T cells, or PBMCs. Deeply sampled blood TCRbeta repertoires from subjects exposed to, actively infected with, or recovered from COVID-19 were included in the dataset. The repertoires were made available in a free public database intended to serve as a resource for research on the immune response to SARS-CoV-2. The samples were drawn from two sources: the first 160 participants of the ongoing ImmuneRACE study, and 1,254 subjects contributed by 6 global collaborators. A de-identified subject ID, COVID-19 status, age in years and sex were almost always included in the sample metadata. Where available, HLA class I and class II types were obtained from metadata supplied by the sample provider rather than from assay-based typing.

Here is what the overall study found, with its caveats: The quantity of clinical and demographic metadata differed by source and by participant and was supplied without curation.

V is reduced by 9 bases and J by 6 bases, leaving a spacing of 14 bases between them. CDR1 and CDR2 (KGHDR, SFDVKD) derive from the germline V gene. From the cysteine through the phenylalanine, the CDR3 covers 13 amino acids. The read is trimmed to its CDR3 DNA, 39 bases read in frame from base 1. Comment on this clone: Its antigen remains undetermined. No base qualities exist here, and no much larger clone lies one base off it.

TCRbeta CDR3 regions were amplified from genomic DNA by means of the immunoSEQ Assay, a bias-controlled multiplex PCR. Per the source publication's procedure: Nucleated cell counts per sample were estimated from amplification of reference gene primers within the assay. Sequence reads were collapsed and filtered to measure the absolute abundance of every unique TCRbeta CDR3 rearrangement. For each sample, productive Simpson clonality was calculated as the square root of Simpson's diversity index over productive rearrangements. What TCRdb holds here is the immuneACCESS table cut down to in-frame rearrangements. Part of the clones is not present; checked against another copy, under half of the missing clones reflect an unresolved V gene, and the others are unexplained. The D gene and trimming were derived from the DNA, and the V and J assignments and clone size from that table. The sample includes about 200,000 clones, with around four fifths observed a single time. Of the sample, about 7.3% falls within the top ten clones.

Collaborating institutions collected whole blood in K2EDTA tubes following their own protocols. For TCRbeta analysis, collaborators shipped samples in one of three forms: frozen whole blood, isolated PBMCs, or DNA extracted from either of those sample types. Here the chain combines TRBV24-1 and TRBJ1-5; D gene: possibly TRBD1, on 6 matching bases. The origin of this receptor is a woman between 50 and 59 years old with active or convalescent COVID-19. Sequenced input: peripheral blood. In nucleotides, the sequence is TGTGCCACCGGGGGCACTCTAACTCAGCCCCAGCATTTT. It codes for CATGGTLTQPQHF.